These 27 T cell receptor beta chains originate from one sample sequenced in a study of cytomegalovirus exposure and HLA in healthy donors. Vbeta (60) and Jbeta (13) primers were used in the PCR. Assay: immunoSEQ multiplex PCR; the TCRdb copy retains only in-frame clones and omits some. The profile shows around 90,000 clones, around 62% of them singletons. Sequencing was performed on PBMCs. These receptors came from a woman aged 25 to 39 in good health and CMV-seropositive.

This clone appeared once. Written as DNA, the CDR3 is TGTGCCAGCTCACCCGTACAGGGGGACCTTGGAAACACCATATATTTT. It translates to CASSPVQGDLGNTIYF. V is TRBV18 and J is TRBJ1-3; 8 bases align to TRBD1. The CDR3 runs to 16 residues. V lost 3 bases to trimming and J lost 3 bases; unmatched junction nucleotides: 7. The germline V gene has CDR1 KGHSH and CDR2 LQKENI.

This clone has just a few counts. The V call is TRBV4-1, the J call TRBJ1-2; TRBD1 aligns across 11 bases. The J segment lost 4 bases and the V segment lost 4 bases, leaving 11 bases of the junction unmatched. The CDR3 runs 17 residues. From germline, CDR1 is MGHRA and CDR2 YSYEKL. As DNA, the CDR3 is TGCGCCAGCAGCCCCCGGGACAGGGGGGGTATTGGCTATGGCTACACCTTC. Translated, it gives CASSPRDRGGIGYGYTF.

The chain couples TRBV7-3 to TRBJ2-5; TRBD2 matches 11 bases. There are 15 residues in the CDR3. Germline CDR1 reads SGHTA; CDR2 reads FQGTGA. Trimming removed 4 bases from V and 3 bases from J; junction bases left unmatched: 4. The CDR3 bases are TGTGCCAGCAGCTCAAAGGGACTAGCGGAAGAGACCCAGTACTTC. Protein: CASSSKGLAEETQYF.

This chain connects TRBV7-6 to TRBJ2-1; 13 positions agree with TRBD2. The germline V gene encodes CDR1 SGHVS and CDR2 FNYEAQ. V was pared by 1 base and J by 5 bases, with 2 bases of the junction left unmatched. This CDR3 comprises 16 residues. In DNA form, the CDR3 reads TGTGCCAGCAGCTTAGAACTAGCGGGGGGGAACAATGAGCAGTTCTTC. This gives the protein CASSLELAGGNNEQFF.

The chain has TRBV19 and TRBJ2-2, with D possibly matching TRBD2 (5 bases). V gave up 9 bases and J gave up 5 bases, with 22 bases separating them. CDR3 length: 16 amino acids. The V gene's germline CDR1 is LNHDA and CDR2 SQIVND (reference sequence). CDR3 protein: CASPKSDSGLTGELFF. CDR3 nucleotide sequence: TGTGCCAGCCCCAAGAGTGATTCAGGACTGACCGGGGAGCTGTTTTTT.

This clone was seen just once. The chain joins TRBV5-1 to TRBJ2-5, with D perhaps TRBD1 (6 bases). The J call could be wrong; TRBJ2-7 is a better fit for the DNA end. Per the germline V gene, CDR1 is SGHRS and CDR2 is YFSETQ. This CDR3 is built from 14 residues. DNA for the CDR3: TGCGCCAGCAGCTTGGTTACAGGGAACTACGAGCAGTACTTC. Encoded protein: CASSLVTGNYEQYF.

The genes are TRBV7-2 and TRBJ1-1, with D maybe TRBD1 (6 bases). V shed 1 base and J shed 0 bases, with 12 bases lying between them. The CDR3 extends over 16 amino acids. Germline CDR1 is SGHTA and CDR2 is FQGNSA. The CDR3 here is CASSLDSGAMNTEAFF. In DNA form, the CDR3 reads TGTGCCAGCAGCTTAGATTCAGGGGCCATGAACACTGAAGCTTTCTTT.

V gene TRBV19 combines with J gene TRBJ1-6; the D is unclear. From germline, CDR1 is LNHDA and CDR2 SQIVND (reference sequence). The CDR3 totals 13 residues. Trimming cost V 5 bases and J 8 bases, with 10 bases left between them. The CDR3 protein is CASSDGMYSPLHF. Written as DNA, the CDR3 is TGTGCCAGTAGTGACGGGATGTATTCACCCCTCCACTTT.

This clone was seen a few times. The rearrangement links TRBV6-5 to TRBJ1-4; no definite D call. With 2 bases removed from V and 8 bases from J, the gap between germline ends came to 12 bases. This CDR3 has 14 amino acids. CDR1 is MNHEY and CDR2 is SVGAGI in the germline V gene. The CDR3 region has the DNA TGTGCCAGCAGTTACCGATCCCGAGGAGAAAAACTGTTTTTT. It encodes CASSYRSRGEKLFF.

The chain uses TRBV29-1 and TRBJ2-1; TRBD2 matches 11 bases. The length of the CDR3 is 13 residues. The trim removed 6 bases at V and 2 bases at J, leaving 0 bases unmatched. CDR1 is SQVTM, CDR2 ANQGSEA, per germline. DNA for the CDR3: TGCAGCGTGGGACTAGCGGCCTACAATGAGCAGTTCTTC. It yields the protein CSVGLAAYNEQFF.

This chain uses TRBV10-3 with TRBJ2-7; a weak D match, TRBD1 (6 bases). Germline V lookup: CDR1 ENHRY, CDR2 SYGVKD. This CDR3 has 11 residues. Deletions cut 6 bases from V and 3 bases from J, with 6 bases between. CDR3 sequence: CAIRTGYEQYF. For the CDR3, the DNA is TGTGCCATCAGGACAGGCTACGAGCAGTACTTC.

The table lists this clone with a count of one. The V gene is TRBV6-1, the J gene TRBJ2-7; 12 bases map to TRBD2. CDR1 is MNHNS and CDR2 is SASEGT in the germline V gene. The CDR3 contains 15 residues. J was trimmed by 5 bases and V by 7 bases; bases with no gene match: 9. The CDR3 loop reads CASTQGLAGYHEQYF. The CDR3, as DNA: TGTGCCAGCACTCAAGGACTAGCGGGGTACCACGAGCAGTACTTC.

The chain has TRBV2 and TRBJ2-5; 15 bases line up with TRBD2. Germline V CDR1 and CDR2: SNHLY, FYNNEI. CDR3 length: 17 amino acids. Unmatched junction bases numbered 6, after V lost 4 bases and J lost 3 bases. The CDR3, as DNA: TGTGCCAGCAGTGTGGAAGGACTAGCGGGGGGGGAAGAGACCCAGTACTTC. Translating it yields CASSVEGLAGGEETQYF.

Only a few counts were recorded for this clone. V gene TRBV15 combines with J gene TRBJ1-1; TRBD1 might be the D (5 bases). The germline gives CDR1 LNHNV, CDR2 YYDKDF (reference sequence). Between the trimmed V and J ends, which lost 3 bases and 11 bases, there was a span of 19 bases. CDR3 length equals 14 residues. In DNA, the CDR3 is TGTGCCACCAGCAGGATAGACAGAATGTTAGTGGCTTTCTTT. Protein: CATSRIDRMLVAFF.

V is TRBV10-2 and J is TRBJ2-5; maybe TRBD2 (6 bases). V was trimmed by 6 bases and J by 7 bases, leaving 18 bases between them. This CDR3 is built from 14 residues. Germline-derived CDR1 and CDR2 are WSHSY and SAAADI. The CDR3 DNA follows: TGCGCCAGCAGCGCGATGGGGGGTGGTGGGACCCAGTACTTC. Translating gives CASSAMGGGGTQYF.

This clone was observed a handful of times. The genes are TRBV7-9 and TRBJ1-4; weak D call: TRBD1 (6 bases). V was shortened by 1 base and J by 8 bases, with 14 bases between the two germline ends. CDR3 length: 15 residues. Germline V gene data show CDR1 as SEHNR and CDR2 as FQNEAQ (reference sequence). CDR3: CASSLGPGVQEKLFF. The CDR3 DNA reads TGTGCCAGCAGCTTAGGACCAGGGGTTCAAGAAAAACTGTTTTTT.

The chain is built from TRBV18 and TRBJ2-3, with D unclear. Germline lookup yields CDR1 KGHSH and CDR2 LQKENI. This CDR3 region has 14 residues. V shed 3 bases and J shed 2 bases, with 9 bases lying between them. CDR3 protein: CASSPNTATDTQYF. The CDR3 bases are TGTGCCAGCTCACCCAACACAGCCACAGATACGCAGTATTTT. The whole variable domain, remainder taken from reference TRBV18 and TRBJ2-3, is NAGVMQNPRHLVRRRGQEARLRCSPMKGHSHVYWYRQLPEEGLKFMVYLQKENIIDESGMPKERFSAEFPKEGPSILRIQQVVRGDSAAYFCASSPNTATDTQYFGPGTRLTVL.

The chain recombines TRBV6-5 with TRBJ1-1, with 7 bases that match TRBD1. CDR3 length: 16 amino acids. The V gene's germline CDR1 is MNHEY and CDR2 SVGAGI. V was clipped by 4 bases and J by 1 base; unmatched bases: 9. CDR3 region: CASSFRDSSQNTEAFF. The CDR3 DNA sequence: TGTGCCAGCAGTTTTCGGGACAGCTCACAGAACACTGAAGCTTTCTTT.

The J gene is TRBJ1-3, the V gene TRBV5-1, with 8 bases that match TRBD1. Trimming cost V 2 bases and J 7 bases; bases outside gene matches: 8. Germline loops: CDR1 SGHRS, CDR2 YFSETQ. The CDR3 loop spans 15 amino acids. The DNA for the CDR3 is TGCGCCAGCAGCTTCGGACAGGGATTGTCGAACACCATATATTTT. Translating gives CASSFGQGLSNTIYF.

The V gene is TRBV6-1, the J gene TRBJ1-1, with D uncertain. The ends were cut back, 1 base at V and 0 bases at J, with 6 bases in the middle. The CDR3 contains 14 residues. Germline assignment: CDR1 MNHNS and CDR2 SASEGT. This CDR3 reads CASSEVAVNTEAFF. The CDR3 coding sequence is TGTGCCAGCAGTGAAGTGGCGGTGAACACTGAAGCTTTCTTT.

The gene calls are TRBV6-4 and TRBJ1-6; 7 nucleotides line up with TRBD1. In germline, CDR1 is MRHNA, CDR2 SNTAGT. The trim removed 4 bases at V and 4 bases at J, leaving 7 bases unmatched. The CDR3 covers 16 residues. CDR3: CASSAYHRGYNSPLHF. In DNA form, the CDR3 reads TGTGCCAGCAGTGCCTATCACAGGGGATATAATTCACCCCTCCACTTT.

The CDR3 reads CASSQRRGGSSTDTQYF. The CDR3, as DNA: TGTGCCAGCTCACAGCGCCGTGGGGGGTCTAGCACAGATACGCAGTATTTT. J is TRBJ2-3 and V is TRBV18; tentatively, D is TRBD2 (6 bases). The CDR3 extends over 17 amino acids. Deletions cut 4 bases from V and 0 bases from J, with 17 bases between. The V gene's germline CDR1 is KGHSH and CDR2 LQKENI.

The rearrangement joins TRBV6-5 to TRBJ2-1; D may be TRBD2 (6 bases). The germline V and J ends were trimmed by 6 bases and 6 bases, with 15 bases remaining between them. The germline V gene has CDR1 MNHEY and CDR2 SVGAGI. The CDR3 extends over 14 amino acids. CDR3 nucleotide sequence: TGTGCCAGCAGACCGGGAGCTTATTTCAATGAGCAGTTCTTC. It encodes CASRPGAYFNEQFF.

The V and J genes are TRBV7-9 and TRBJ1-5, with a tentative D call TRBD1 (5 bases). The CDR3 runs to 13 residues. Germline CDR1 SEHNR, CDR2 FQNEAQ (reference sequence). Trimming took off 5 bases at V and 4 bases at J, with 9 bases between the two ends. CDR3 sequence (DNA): TGTGCCAGCAGCCAACAGGAGAATCAGCCCCAGCATTTT. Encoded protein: CASSQQENQPQHF.

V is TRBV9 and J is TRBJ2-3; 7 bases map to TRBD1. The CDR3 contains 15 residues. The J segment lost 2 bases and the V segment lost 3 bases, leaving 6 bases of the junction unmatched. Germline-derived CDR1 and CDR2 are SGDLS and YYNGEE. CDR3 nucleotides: TGTGCCAGCAGCGCCCGGGGACAGAACACAGATACGCAGTATTTT. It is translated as CASSARGQNTDTQYF.

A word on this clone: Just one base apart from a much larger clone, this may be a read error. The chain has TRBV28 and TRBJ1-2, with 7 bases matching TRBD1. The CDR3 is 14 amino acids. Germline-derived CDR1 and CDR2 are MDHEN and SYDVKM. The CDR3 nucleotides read TGTGCCAGCAGTTTATTGGGGACAGTCTATGGCTACCCCTTC. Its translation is CASSLLGTVYGYPF.

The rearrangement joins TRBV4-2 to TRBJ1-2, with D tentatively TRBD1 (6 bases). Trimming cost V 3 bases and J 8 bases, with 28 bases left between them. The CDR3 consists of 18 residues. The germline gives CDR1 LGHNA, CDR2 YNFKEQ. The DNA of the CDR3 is TGTGCCAGCAGCCAGAGATTACTCGGAGGGGGTCCGGGAGGAGGCTACACCTTC. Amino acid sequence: CASSQRLLGGGPGGGYTF.